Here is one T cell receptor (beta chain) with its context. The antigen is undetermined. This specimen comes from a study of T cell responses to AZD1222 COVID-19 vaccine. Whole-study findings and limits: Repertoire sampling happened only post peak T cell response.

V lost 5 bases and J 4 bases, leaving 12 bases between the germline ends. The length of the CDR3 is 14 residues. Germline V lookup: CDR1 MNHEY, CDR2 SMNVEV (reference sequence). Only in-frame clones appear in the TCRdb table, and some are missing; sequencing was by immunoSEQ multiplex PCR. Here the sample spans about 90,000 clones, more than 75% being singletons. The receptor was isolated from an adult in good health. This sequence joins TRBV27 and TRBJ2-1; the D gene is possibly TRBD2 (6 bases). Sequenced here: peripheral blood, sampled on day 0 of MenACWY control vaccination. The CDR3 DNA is TGTGCCAGCAGTCCACTAGGGACTTACAATGAGCAGTTCTTC. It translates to CASSPLGTYNEQFF.